This section outlines one TCR beta chain sequence together with its context. The PCR made use of 60 Vbeta and 13 Jbeta primers. Produced via immunoSEQ multiplex PCR; TCRdb's table is partial and in-frame only. The sample includes 150,000 to 200,000 clones, roughly four fifths of them seen just once. The data are from a study of cytomegalovirus exposure and HLA in healthy donors. The CDR3 extends over 14 amino acids. Germline V gene sequence: CDR1 KGHSH, CDR2 LQKENI. The J gene is TRBJ2-5, the V gene TRBV18; D possibly corresponds to TRBD1 (6 bases). The end of the DNA aligns better with TRBJ2-7, so the J call may be wrong. Sequencing was done on a sample of PBMCs. This receptor was obtained from a man aged 18 to 30 in good health and CMV-seronegative. The CDR3 loop is CASSPFGQSYEQYF. DNA for the CDR3: TGTGCCAGCTCACCATTCGGACAGTCCTACGAGCAGTACTTC.